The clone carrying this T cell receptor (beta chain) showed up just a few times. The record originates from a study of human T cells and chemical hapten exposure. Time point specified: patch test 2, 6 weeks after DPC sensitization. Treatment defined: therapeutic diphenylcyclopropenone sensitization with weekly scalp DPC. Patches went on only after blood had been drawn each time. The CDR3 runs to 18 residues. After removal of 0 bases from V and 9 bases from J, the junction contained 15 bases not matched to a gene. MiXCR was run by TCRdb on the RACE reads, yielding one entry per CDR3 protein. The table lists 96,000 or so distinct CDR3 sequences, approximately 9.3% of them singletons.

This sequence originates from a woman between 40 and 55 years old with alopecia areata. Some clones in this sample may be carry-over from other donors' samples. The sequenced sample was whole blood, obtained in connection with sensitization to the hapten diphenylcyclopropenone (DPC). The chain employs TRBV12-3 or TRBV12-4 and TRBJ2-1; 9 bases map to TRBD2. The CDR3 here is CASSLALPGVAGGGEQFF. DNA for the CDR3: TGTGCCAGCAGTTTAGCGCTCCCAGGAGTCGCGGGAGGGGGTGAGCAGTTCTTC.